The 27 T cell receptor beta chains reported below all come from one sample, sequenced in a study of response to subunit inactivated influenza vaccine. MiXCR, run by TCRdb on the RT-PCR reads, gives a single entry per CDR3 protein. The table has 650,000 to 800,000 distinct CDR3 sequences, about 14% seen once. The sequencing here drew on PBMCs from blood, taken around two weeks before vaccination. These receptors originate from a man aged 45-65 years who received an inactivated influenza vaccine.

V gene TRBV6-1 combines with J gene TRBJ1-5, with D perhaps matching TRBD1 (6 bases). V was trimmed by 3 bases and J by 7 bases, leaving 19 bases between them. The CDR3 covers 16 residues. Germline V gene data show CDR1 as MNHNS and CDR2 as SASEGT. The CDR3 DNA sequence: TGTGCCAGCAGTGAGATACAGGGATGGGGTCGCCAGCCCCAGCATTTT. This codes for CASSEIQGWGRQPQHF.

In its sample, this clonotype was seen once. This chain joins TRBV6-4 and TRBJ2-2; weak D call: TRBD2 (6 bases). V was shortened by 2 bases and J by 4 bases, with 11 bases between the two germline ends. There are 15 residues in the CDR3. Germline assignment: CDR1 MRHNA and CDR2 SNTAGT. This CDR3 reads CASSDGAGTTGELFF. The CDR3, as DNA: TGTGCCAGCAGTGACGGGGCGGGGACCACCGGGGAGCTGTTTTTT.

This clonotype was detected a few times. The chain recombines TRBV29-1 with TRBJ2-1, with D tentatively TRBD1 (6 bases). The CDR3 length is 13 residues. Per the germline V gene, CDR1 is SQVTM and CDR2 is ANQGSEA. Trimming stripped 7 bases from V and 2 bases from J, with 12 bases between. The CDR3 protein is CSAQDRPYNEQFF. The CDR3 nucleotides read TGCAGCGCACAGGACAGACCCTACAATGAGCAGTTCTTC.

This clonotype has just a few counts. This sequence joins TRBV6-1 and TRBJ1-2; D possibly corresponds to TRBD1 (5 bases). Between the trimmed V and J ends, which lost 6 bases and 0 bases, there was a span of 17 bases. In germline, CDR1 is MNHNS, CDR2 SASEGT. This CDR3 is 16 amino acids long. The CDR3, as DNA: TGTGCCAGCAGCCCCCGTAGGGACCAGGCTAACTATGGCTACACCTTC. It encodes CASSPRRDQANYGYTF.

The chain employs TRBV2 and TRBJ2-7, with no clear D. V lost 1 base to trimming and J lost 0 bases, with 13 bases between them. The CDR3 runs 16 residues. CDR1 and CDR2 (germline): SNHLY, FYNNEI. The chain's CDR3 is CASSEESPRPSYEQYF. The CDR3 DNA reads TGTGCCAGCAGTGAAGAGAGCCCGAGGCCCTCCTACGAGCAGTACTTC.

This clonotype has at least ten counts. The CDR3 here is CSAPARGRINEQFF. Written as DNA, the CDR3 is TGCAGTGCACCCGCGAGGGGGCGGATTAATGAGCAGTTCTTC. This sequence joins TRBV20-1 and TRBJ2-1; 7 bases line up with TRBD1. The CDR3 runs to 14 residues. Germline V gene data show CDR1 as DFQATT and CDR2 as SNEGSKA (reference sequence). J lost 7 bases, V lost 6 bases, and 12 bases had no gene match.

This sequence joins TRBV15 and TRBJ2-2; D unresolved. Trimming took 0 bases from V and 0 from J, leaving 11 bases between them. The CDR3 loop spans 17 amino acids. CDR1 is LNHNV, CDR2 YYDKDF, per germline (reference sequence). In nucleotides, the CDR3 is TGTGCCACCAGCAGAGAATTCCGGGCAGCGAACACCGGGGAGCTGTTTTTT. Its translation is CATSREFRAANTGELFF.

This clonotype has a handful of counts. The gene calls are TRBV20-1 and TRBJ2-1, with a tentative D call TRBD2 (6 bases). This CDR3 spans 15 amino acids. The germline CDR1 and CDR2 sequences are DFQATT and SNEGSKA (reference sequence). Trimming removed 6 bases at V and 9 bases at J, with 24 bases between. The CDR3 bases are TGCAGTGCACAGATAGGAGGGCCATCCCGGAGTGAGCAGTTCTTC. It codes for CSAQIGGPSRSEQFF.

This clonotype was counted only a few times. This rearrangement joins TRBV12-3 or TRBV12-4 to TRBJ1-6; possibly TRBD1 for D (6 bases). The CDR3 has 15 amino acids. Trimming shortened V by 6 bases and J by 1 base, and 10 bases separated the two germline ends. The CDR3 reads CASSAGQSYNSPLHF. The CDR3 DNA follows: TGTGCCAGCAGCGCCGGACAGTCCTATAATTCACCCCTCCACTTT.

This chain uses TRBV6-1 with TRBJ1-1; 8 positions agree with TRBD1. Germline V gives CDR1 MNHNS, CDR2 SASEGT. The trim removed 6 bases at V and 2 bases at J, leaving 8 bases unmatched. This CDR3 has 15 residues. The CDR3 spells CASRATGGTNTEAFF. The CDR3 DNA reads as TGTGCCAGCAGGGCCACAGGGGGTACAAACACTGAAGCTTTCTTT.

This clonotype appeared a few times. J is TRBJ2-2 and V is TRBV20-1, with a tentative D call TRBD2 (6 bases). The V gene's germline CDR1 is DFQATT and CDR2 SNEGSKA (reference sequence). The CDR3 has 13 amino acids. V lost 7 bases and J lost 2, with 11 bases in between. The CDR3, as DNA: TGCAGTGGCGGGGCATCAAACACCGGGGAGCTGTTTTTT. Translating gives CSGGASNTGELFF.

The chain joins TRBV11-3 to TRBJ2-1; TRBD2 is a possible D gene (6 bases). Germline loops: CDR1 SGHNT, CDR2 YENEEA. There are 16 residues in the CDR3. Trimming stripped 3 bases from V and 0 bases from J, with 12 bases between. The CDR3 bases are TGTGCCAGCAGCTTCCGTGGCGGGAACTCCTACAATGAGCAGTTCTTC. It encodes CASSFRGGNSYNEQFF.

This clonotype has a handful of counts. The V and J genes are TRBV18 and TRBJ2-2; 9 nucleotides align to TRBD2. Germline V gives CDR1 KGHSH, CDR2 LQKENI. The CDR3 is made up of 16 amino acids. Trimming took 1 base from V and 2 from J; bases not matched to a gene: 2. The CDR3 is CASSPRRGGNTGELFF. As DNA, the CDR3 is TGTGCCAGCTCACCACGGCGGGGGGGCAACACCGGGGAGCTGTTTTTT.

The chain has TRBV6-5 and TRBJ2-2, with 8 bases identical to TRBD1. CDR3 length: 16 amino acids. Trimming cost V 4 bases and J 1 base; bases outside gene matches: 5. Per germline, CDR1 MNHEY and CDR2 SVGAGI. CDR3 region: CASSLSGQVNTGELFF. As DNA, the CDR3 is TGTGCCAGCAGTTTGTCGGGACAGGTGAACACCGGGGAGCTGTTTTTT.

This clonotype was detected once. One end of the junction varies from germline; a read error may be responsible. The chain is built from TRBV25-1 and TRBJ2-7, with D tentatively TRBD1 or TRBD2 (5 bases each). The germline gives CDR1 MGHDK, CDR2 SYGVNS. The CDR3 loop spans 13 amino acids. The CDR3 here is CASSHIGTYDQYF. In DNA, the CDR3 is TGTGCCAGCAGTCACATCGGGACCTACGACCAGTACTTC.

The chain couples TRBV20-1 to TRBJ2-1; D tentatively fits TRBD1 or TRBD2 (5 bases each). Between the trimmed V and J ends, which lost 3 bases and 0 bases, there was a span of 12 bases. Germline assignment: CDR1 DFQATT and CDR2 SNEGSKA (reference sequence). This CDR3 contains 15 residues. The CDR3 here is CSASYGATSYNEQFF. CDR3 nucleotides: TGCAGTGCTAGTTACGGGGCAACCTCCTACAATGAGCAGTTCTTC.

The chain links TRBV5-1 to TRBJ2-1; weak D call: TRBD2 (6 bases). The CDR3 consists of 15 residues. Trimming took 3 bases from V and 2 from J, leaving 12 bases between them. Germline values: CDR1 SGHRS, CDR2 YFSETQ. The CDR3 here is CASSWTGLTYNEQFF. The CDR3, as DNA: TGCGCCAGCAGCTGGACGGGACTCACCTACAATGAGCAGTTCTTC.

This clonotype was seen only a few times. The genes are TRBV3-1 and TRBJ2-1, with D perhaps matching TRBD1 or TRBD2 (6 bases each). CDR1 is LGHDT, CDR2 YNNKEL, per germline (reference sequence). Trimming removed 4 bases from V and 3 bases from J, with 13 bases in between. The CDR3 has 15 amino acids. The CDR3 sequence: CASSPPAGHYNEQFF. The CDR3 DNA sequence: TGTGCCAGCAGCCCCCCCGCGGGACACTACAATGAGCAGTTCTTC.

This clonotype was detected only a few times. The genes are TRBV2 and TRBJ2-3; D uncertain. V lost 5 bases, J lost 2 bases, and 17 bases lay in between. The CDR3 totals 16 residues. Per the germline V gene, CDR1 is SNHLY and CDR2 is FYNNEI. The CDR3 spells CASSSAADPYTDTQYF. The CDR3 DNA reads TGTGCCAGCAGTTCGGCAGCCGACCCCTACACAGATACGCAGTATTTT.

This chain links TRBV5-1 with TRBJ2-1; D call uncertain. CDR3 size: 15 residues. CDR1 is SGHRS, CDR2 YFSETQ, per germline. Trimming left V 0 bases short and J 4 bases short, with 11 bases between. CDR3 region: CASSLDAPKYNEQFF. CDR3 bases: TGCGCCAGCAGCTTGGACGCGCCCAAATACAATGAGCAGTTCTTC.

The chain combines TRBV14 with TRBJ2-3; 7 bases are a match to TRBD1. Germline V gene data show CDR1 as SGHDN and CDR2 as FVKESK. J was trimmed by 2 bases and V by 4 bases; bases with no gene match: 9. The CDR3 spans 16 residues. The CDR3 region has the DNA TGTGCCAGCAGCCGTATCCGACAGGGCCCCACAGATACGCAGTATTTT. The encoded protein is CASSRIRQGPTDTQYF.

This clonotype was detected only a few times. The V and J genes are TRBV4-3 and TRBJ2-1; 11 nucleotides line up with TRBD2. The J segment lost 8 bases and the V segment lost 3 bases, leaving 9 bases of the junction unmatched. The CDR3 consists of 16 residues. CDR1 LGHNA and CDR2 YSLEER come from the germline V gene. DNA of the CDR3: TGCGCCAGCAGCCAGGGGATAGCGGGAGGGCCTGATGAGCAGTTCTTC. Protein sequence: CASSQGIAGGPDEQFF.

In this sample, this clonotype turned up a few times. The V and J genes are TRBV6-1 and TRBJ2-7, with 7 positions matching TRBD1. The V gene's germline CDR1 is MNHNS and CDR2 SASEGT. V dropped 6 bases and J dropped 4; count of bases not matched to a gene: 6. The CDR3 has 13 amino acids. The CDR3 DNA is TGTGCCAGCAGGACAGGGATCGGGTACGAGCAGTACTTC. Encoded protein: CASRTGIGYEQYF.

This clonotype was detected only a few times. The chain links TRBV20-1 to TRBJ1-5, with TRBD1 as a possible D gene (6 bases). Looked up from germline, CDR1 is DFQATT and CDR2 is SNEGSKA (reference sequence). This CDR3 has 14 amino acids. The V gene lost 3 bases and the J gene lost 5 bases, with 14 bases spanning the gap. CDR3 sequence: CSARHQGFHQPQHF. Here the CDR3 DNA reads TGCAGTGCTAGGCACCAGGGGTTCCATCAGCCCCAGCATTTT.

The chain carries TRBV4-3 and TRBJ2-7; 8 nucleotides line up with TRBD1. Trimming at V came to 0 bases and at J to 3 bases, leaving 7 bases not matched to a gene. This CDR3 has 16 residues. Germline lookup yields CDR1 LGHNA and CDR2 YSLEER. CDR3 residues: CASSQELAGGRYEQYF. CDR3 in DNA: TGCGCCAGCAGCCAAGAGTTGGCAGGGGGCCGCTACGAGCAGTACTTC.

The gene calls are TRBV30 and TRBJ2-1; 10 nucleotides agree with TRBD2. CDR1 is GTSNPN and CDR2 is SVGIG in the germline V gene (reference sequence). V trimming: 2 bases; J trimming: 15 bases; junction bases outside the gene matches: 13. This CDR3 has 14 residues. CDR3 loop: CAWSRSASGSRRFF. The CDR3 nucleotides read TGTGCCTGGAGTAGGTCGGCTAGCGGGAGTAGGCGGTTCTTC.

This clonotype was counted a few times. The chain couples TRBV30 to TRBJ2-7; D not certain. The CDR3 loop spans 13 amino acids. Trimming removed 3 bases from V and 5 bases from J, with 14 bases in between. Germline-derived CDR1 and CDR2 are GTSNPN and SVGIG (reference sequence). The DNA of the CDR3 is TGTGCCTGGAGGAATAAGGGAACCGACGAGCAGTACTTC. Encoded protein: CAWRNKGTDEQYF.